One sample yielded the 10 T cell receptor beta chains listed below, sequenced in a study of vaccination and CD4 T cells after COVID-19. Noted time point: late sampling 161 to 241 days after vaccination in three convalescent patients. Indicated treatment: roughly 10-day PBMC culture with coronavirus spike peptide pools or control peptides (ViraFEST assay). Cultured CD4+ T cells had their DNA profiled by the Oncomine TCR Beta short-read assay. TCRdb analysed the PCR reads with MiXCR anew, one entry per CDR3 protein. The sample records around 25,000 distinct CDR3 sequences, 40% to 55% being singletons. Their antigens remain unidentified. Sequenced here: CD4+ T cells from blood, cultured in vitro, sampled about 7 months after SARS-CoV-2 vaccination. All receptors derive from a human donor who had recovered from COVID-19.

The chain is built from TRBV7-2 and TRBJ1-5; 9 bases are shared with TRBD1. Germline CDR1 and CDR2: SGHTA and FQGNSA. CDR3 length: 15 amino acids. With V trimmed by 5 bases and J by 3 bases, 5 bases remained unmatched. CDR3 in DNA: TGTGCCAGCAGCCTACAGGGGGCCATCAATCAGCCCCAGCATTTT. Translating gives CASSLQGAINQPQHF.

This clonotype occurred a few times. The gene calls are TRBV28 and TRBJ1-1; D gene uncertain. Trimming took 3 bases from V and 0 from J, leaving 11 bases between them. Germline CDR1 is MDHEN and CDR2 is SYDVKM. The CDR3 covers 15 residues. In DNA form, the CDR3 reads TGTGCCAGCAGTTTTCTCGGACTGCTGAACACTGAAGCTTTCTTT. The encoded protein is CASSFLGLLNTEAFF.

This chain joins TRBV7-7 and TRBJ2-6, with unresolved D. This CDR3 has 14 residues. With 2 bases removed from V and 2 bases from J, the gap between germline ends came to 4 bases. Looked up from germline, CDR1 is SSHAT and CDR2 is FNYEAQ (reference sequence). The CDR3 reads CASSLNPGANVLTF. Written as DNA, the CDR3 is TGTGCCAGCAGCTTAAATCCTGGGGCCAACGTCCTGACTTTC. The entire variable domain, with the rest obtained from reference TRBV7-7 and TRBJ2-6, is as follows: GAGVSQSPRYKVTKRGQDVTLRCDPISSHATLYWYQQALGQGPEFLTYFNYEAQPDKSGLPSDRFSAERPEGSISTLTIQRTEQRDSAMYRCASSLNPGANVLTFGAGSRLTVL.

This rearrangement joins TRBV7-6 to TRBJ2-7; 7 bases agree with TRBD1. The V segment lost 4 bases and the J segment 6 bases; nucleotides outside the gene matches: 6. The CDR3 extends over 13 amino acids. The V gene's germline CDR1 is SGHVS and CDR2 FNYEAQ. The CDR3 reads CASSSYRGSEQYF. As DNA, the CDR3 is TGTGCCAGCAGCTCGTACAGGGGTAGCGAGCAGTACTTC.

CDR3 protein: CASSSGQSINQPQHF. The CDR3 nucleotides read TGTGCCAGCAGCTCCGGACAGAGTATCAATCAGCCCCAGCATTTT. This sequence joins TRBV7-2 and TRBJ1-5, with TRBD1 as a possible D gene (6 bases). This CDR3 has 15 residues. V lost 4 bases and J lost 3, with 13 bases in between. Germline V gives CDR1 SGHTA, CDR2 FQGNSA. Full variable domain (remainder filled in from reference TRBV7-2 and TRBJ1-5): GAGVSQSPSNKVTEKGKDVELRCDPISGHTALYWYRQSLGQGLEFLIYFQGNSAPDKSGLPSDRFSAERTGGSVSTLTIQRTQQEDSAVYLCASSSGQSINQPQHFGDGTRLSIL.

This clonotype came up a few times. The chain combines TRBV27 with TRBJ1-1, with TRBD1 as a possible D gene (6 bases). CDR1 is MNHEY, CDR2 SMNVEV, per germline (reference sequence). The CDR3 length is 16 residues. The V end lost 2 bases, the J end lost 1 base, and 14 bases lay between the germline ends. DNA for the CDR3: TGTGCCAGCAGTTTAGGAGGGGGGCCCGGGAACACTGAAGCTTTCTTT. It codes for CASSLGGGPGNTEAFF.

CDR3 nucleotide sequence: TGCAGTGCTAGATTTAACCAAGCGGGGGGATTCCTAGGCACAGATACGCAGTATTTT. Its translation is CSARFNQAGGFLGTDTQYF. The chain links TRBV20-1 to TRBJ2-3, with 9 bases that match TRBD2. The germline gives CDR1 DFQATT, CDR2 SNEGSKA (reference sequence). This CDR3 contains 19 residues. The ends lost 2 bases at V and 1 base at J; junction bases unmatched: 16.

This clonotype was recorded once. The chain couples TRBV20-1 to TRBJ2-7, with D possibly TRBD2 on 5 matching bases. V was shortened by 1 base and J by 5 bases, with 15 bases between the two germline ends. The CDR3 is 14 residues long. Per the germline V gene, CDR1 is DFQATT and CDR2 is SNEGSKA (reference sequence). CDR3 amino acids: CSARARGSLNEQYF. In nucleotides, the CDR3 is TGCAGTGCTAGAGCACGTGGGAGTTTAAACGAGCAGTACTTC.

This clonotype was seen only a few times. The rearrangement joins TRBV7-2 to TRBJ1-5, with D uncertain. Per the germline V gene, CDR1 is SGHTA and CDR2 is FQGNSA. Trimming took off 1 base at V and 0 bases at J, with 7 bases between the two ends. This CDR3 is built from 15 residues. In nucleotides, the CDR3 is TGTGCCAGCAGCTTAGGCCCGTATAGCAATCAGCCCCAGCATTTT. Its protein product is CASSLGPYSNQPQHF.

The rearrangement uses TRBV18 and TRBJ2-1, with D perhaps assigned TRBD1 or TRBD2 (6 bases each). The ends were cut back, 3 bases at V and 16 bases at J, with 13 bases in the middle. CDR3 length: 11 amino acids. Germline V gene sequence: CDR1 KGHSH, CDR2 LQKENI. CDR3 protein: CASSPRQGTFF. As DNA, the CDR3 is TGTGCCAGCTCACCGCGGCAGGGGACTTTCTTC.